This T cell receptor beta chain was identified during a study of PD-L1 blockade in urothelial cancer (dated by TCRdb to the late 2010s). Study-wide context: All patients started therapy around 2014 and received atezolizumab 1,200 mg intravenously every 3 weeks. TCR sequencing covered pretreatment tumor samples and matched, serially collected peripheral blood taken before and after atezolizumab treatment. Blood samples gave median yields of 141,255 T cells and more than 80,000 unique TCRs, along with a median clonality of around 0.075. About 90% of the roughly 30 patients were identified as males with urothelial cancer of bladder origin, and a prior smoking history was reported by 18 of 29 patients. Durable clinical benefit was achieved by nine patients but not by the remaining 20. Somatic, immune and clinical correlates of response to PD-L1 blockade with atezolizumab in urothelial cancer were the focus of an exploratory multi-omic analysis. In the same patients who had TCR sequencing, pretreatment tumors also underwent whole exome sequencing and RNA sequencing. Patients had an ECOG performance status of 0 or 1 and had received between 0 and 3 prior chemotherapy regimens. Blood samples were analyzed at two time points: 3 weeks after treatment start (second dose) and 6 weeks after treatment start. Durable clinical benefit was defined as a progression-free survival longer than 6 months, and TCR features were additionally tested against progression-free survival and overall survival. Around 30 patients had pretreatment blood TCR-seq, roughly 24 had at least one posttreatment blood collection, and roughly 24 had tumor TCR-seq. Findings and caveats that apply to the study as a whole: A pretreatment peripheral blood TCR clonality below the median was linked to improved progression-free and overall survival. Because the sample size was small (n = 29) and many of the analyses were exploratory, the results are meant to be hypothesis-generating. Greater expansion of tumor-associated TCR clones in peripheral blood 3 weeks after the start of treatment was observed in patients with durable benefit (n of about 20, p = 0.022).

Worth noting for this clone: There is no known antigen for this receptor. No much larger clonotype is one base removed from it; base qualities were not supplied.

To estimate absolute template abundance from read counts, synthetic TCR analog templates were spiked into each PCR. TCRbeta CDR3 regions were amplified from genomic DNA with bias-controlled V and J gene primers using the immunoSEQ assay. Sequencing of rearranged TCRbeta segments was done at approximately 20X coverage. Under the source paper's analysis protocol: Clustering was used to correct sequencing errors, and CDR3s were annotated against IMGT to assign V, D and J genes. Out-of-frame and stop-codon sequences were excluded, and only productive TCRbeta rearrangements were used in downstream analyses. To compute clonality, Shannon entropy was normalized by the log of the number of unique productive sequences and then subtracted from one. Clones differing between time points or between blood and tumor were identified by Fisher's exact test with Benjamini-Hochberg correction at adjusted p below 0.01. The source is immuneACCESS, and TCRdb retained only in-frame sequences with V and J called. Part of the clones is not carried over; for the studies checked, unresolved V genes explain less than half of this, and the remainder is unexplained. V, J and clone size are taken as reported in that table, and D and trimming were inferred from the DNA itself. The sample includes about 22,000 clones, with around 91% observed a single time. 11% of the sample rests with the top ten.

The time point label, as the study defines it: peripheral blood 6 weeks after treatment start. A cohort of roughly 30 patients with locally advanced or metastatic urothelial carcinoma, treated at Memorial Sloan Kettering on a trial protocol, was included. Peripheral blood mononuclear cells were collected pretreatment and during treatment, with between 1 and 8 total time points obtained per patient. The Qiagen DNeasy Blood extraction kit was used to purify genomic DNA from total PBMCs and from tumor samples. Collected pretreatment and during treatment, PBMCs were isolated and stored as previously described. From the germline V gene, CDR1 is KGHSH and CDR2 is LQKENI. Trimming takes 3 bases from V and 5 bases from J, and the germline ends sit 22 bases apart. From its cysteine to its phenylalanine, the CDR3 spans 17 amino acids. Only the CDR3 DNA stays, 51 bases, in frame from base 1.

The chain uses TRBV18 and TRBJ1-1, with the identity of the D gene unclear. Sequencing was performed on PBMCs, taken around atezolizumab (anti-PD-L1) treatment. This clonotype was sampled from a woman aged 55-69 years with urothelial cancer. At the DNA level, the sequence is TGTGCCAGCTCACCGGAAGCGGCCACGAGGGTTTTGACTGAAGCTTTCTTT. The resulting protein is CASSPEAATRVLTEAFF.